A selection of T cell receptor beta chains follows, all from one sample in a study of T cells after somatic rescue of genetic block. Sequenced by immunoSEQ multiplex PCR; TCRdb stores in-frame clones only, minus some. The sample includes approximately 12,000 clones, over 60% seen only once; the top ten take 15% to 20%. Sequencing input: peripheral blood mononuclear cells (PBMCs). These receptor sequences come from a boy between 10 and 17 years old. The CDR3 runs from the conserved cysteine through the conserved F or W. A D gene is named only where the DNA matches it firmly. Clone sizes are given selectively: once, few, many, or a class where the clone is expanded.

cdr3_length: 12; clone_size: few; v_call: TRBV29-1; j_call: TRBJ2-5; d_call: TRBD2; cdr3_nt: TGCAGCGTAACTAGCGGCCAAGAGACCCAGTACTTC; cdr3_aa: CSVTSGQETQYF
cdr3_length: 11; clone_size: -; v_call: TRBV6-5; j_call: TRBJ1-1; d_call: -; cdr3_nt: TGTGCCAGCAGTGGTGTCACTGAAGCTTTCTTT; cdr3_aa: CASSGVTEAFF
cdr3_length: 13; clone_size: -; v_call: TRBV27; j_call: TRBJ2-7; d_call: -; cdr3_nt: TGTGCCAGCAGTTTGAGGCAGAGCTACGAGCAGTACTTC; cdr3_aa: CASSLRQSYEQYF
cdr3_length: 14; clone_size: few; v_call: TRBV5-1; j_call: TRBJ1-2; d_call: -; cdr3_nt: TGCGCCAGCAGCTTGGCTCAGCTTAACTATGGCTACACCTTC; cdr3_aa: CASSLAQLNYGYTF
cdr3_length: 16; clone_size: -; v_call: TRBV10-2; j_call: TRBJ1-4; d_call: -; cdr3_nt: TGCGCCAGCAGAGGAGACTATCCGCCAACTAATGAAAAACTGTTTTTT; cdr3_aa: CASRGDYPPTNEKLFF
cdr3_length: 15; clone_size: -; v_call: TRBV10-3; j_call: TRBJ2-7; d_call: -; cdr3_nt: TGTGCCATCAGTGAGGCCGGTGGGGGGTCCTACGAGCAGTACTTC; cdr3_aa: CAISEAGGGSYEQYF
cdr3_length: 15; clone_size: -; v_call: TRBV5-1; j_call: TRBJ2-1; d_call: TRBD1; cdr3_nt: TGCGCCAGCAGCACGGGACAGCAGACCTACAATGAGCAGTTCTTC; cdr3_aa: CASSTGQQTYNEQFF
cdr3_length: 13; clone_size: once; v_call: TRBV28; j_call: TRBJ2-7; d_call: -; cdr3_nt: TGTGCCAGCATACGGACCTGGTCCTACGAGCAGTACTTC; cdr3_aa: CASIRTWSYEQYF
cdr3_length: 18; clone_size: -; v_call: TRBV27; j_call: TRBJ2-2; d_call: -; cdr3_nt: TGTGCCAGCACCCTACTAGTGGGGGGCTTCCAGGGCACCGGGGAGCTGTTTTTT; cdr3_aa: CASTLLVGGFQGTGELFF
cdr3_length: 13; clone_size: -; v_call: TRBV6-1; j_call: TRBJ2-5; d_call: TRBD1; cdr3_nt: TGTGCCAGCAGTGGACAGGGGTATGGGACCCAGTACTTC; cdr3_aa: CASSGQGYGTQYF
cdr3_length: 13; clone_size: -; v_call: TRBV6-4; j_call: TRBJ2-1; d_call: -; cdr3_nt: TGTGCCAGCAGTGTCCAGGGGGGAAATGAGCAGTTCTTC; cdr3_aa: CASSVQGGNEQFF
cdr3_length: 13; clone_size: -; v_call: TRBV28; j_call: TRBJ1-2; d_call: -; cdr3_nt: TGTGCCAGCAGCCCACCAGGGACCTATGGCTACACCTTC; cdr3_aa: CASSPPGTYGYTF
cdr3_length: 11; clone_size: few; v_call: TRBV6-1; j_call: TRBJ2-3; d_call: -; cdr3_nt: TGTGCCAGCAGTTCTGCCGGGGGGCAGTATTTT; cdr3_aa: CASSSAGGQYF
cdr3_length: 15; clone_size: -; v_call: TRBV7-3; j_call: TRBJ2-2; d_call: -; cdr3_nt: TGTGCCAGCAGCCCGAGGACAGCGAACACCGGGGAGCTGTTTTTT; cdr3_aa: CASSPRTANTGELFF
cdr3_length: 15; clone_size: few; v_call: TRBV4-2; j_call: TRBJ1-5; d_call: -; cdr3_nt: TGTGCCAGCAGCGAGCAGGGGCTTGGGAATCAGCCCCAGCATTTT; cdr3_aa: CASSEQGLGNQPQHF
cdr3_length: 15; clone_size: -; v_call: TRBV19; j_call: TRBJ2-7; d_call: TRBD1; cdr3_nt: TGTGCCAGTAGTCCCCGGGCAGGGGGAAGCTACGAGCAGTACTTC; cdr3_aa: CASSPRAGGSYEQYF
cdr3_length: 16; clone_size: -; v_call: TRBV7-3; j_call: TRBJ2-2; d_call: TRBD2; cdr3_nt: TGTGCCAGCAGCTCCGCGGTAGCGGGGGGGACCGGGGAGCTGTTTTTT; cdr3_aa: CASSSAVAGGTGELFF
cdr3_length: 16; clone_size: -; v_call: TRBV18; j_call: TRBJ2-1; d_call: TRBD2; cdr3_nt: TGTGCCAGCTCGAGGACTAGCGTTCAGTCCTACAATGAGCAGTTCTTC; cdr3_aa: CASSRTSVQSYNEQFF
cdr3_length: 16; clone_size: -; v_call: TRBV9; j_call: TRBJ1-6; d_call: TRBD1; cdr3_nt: TGTGCCAGCAGCGTCCGGGACAGTCTACTGTTTGGACCCCTCCACTTT; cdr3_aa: CASSVRDSLLFGPLHF
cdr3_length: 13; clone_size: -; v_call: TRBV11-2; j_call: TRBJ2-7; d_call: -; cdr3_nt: TGTGCCAGCAGCCCCCGTCTTAGCTACGAGCAGTACTTC; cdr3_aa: CASSPRLSYEQYF
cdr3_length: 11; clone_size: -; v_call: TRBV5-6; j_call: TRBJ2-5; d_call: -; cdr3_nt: TGTGCCAGCAGCTTCGTAGAGACCCAGTACTTC; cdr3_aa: CASSFVETQYF
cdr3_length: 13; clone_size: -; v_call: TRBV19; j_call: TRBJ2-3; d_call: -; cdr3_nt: TGTGCCAGTAGTAAGGCAGGCACAGATACGCAGTATTTT; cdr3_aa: CASSKAGTDTQYF
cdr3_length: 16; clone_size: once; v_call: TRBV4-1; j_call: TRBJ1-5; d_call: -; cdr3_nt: TGCGCCAGCAGCGATTCACAGTTAAGGGGCAATCAGCCCCAGCATTTT; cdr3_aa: CASSDSQLRGNQPQHF
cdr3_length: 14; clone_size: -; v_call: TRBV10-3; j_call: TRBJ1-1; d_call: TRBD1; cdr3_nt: TGTGCCATCAAGGCGACAGGGACGAACACTGAAGCTTTCTTT; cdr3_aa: CAIKATGTNTEAFF
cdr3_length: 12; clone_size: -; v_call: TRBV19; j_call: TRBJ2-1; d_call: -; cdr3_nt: TGTGCCAGTAAGGGAGGCTTCAATGAGCAGTTCTTC; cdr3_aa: CASKGGFNEQFF
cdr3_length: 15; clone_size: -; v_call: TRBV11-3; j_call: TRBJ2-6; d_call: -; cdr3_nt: TGTGCCAGCAGCTTGGACAGCTCTGGGGCCAACGTCCTGACTTTC; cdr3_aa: CASSLDSSGANVLTF
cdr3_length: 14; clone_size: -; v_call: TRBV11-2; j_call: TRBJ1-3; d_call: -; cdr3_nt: TGTGCCAGCAGCTTAACCCACACTGGAAACACCATATATTTT; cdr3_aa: CASSLTHTGNTIYF
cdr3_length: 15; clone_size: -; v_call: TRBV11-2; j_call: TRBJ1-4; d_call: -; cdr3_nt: TGTGCCAGCAGCTTAGATCCGGGACTTGTGGAAAAACTGTTTTTT; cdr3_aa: CASSLDPGLVEKLFF
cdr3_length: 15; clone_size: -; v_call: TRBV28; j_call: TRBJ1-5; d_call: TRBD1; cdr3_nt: TGTGCCAGCAGTCCCACGGGACAGGGAAATCAGCCCCAGCATTTT; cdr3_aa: CASSPTGQGNQPQHF
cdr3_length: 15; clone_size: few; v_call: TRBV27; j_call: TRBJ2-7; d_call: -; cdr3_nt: TGTGCCAGCAGTTTCCTACAGGTCCCATCCTACGAGCAGTACTTC; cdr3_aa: CASSFLQVPSYEQYF
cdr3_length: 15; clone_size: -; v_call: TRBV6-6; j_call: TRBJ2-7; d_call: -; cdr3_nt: TGTGCCAGCAGTTCGTTTAGGGACACCTCCTACGAGCAGTACTTC; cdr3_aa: CASSSFRDTSYEQYF
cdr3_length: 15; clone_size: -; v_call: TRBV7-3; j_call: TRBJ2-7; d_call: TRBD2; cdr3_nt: TGTGCCAGCAGCTTAGAAGGCGGGAGTAGCTACGAGCAGTACTTC; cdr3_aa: CASSLEGGSSYEQYF
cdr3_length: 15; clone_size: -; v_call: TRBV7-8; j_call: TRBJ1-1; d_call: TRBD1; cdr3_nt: TGTGCCAGCAGCTTAGTTAGCCGGACAGGCGCTGAAGCTTTCTTT; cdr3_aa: CASSLVSRTGAEAFF
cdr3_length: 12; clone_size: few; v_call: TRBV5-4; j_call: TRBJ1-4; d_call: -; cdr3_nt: TGTGCCAGCAGCTTGGCCGGACAGAAACTGTTTTTT; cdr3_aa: CASSLAGQKLFF
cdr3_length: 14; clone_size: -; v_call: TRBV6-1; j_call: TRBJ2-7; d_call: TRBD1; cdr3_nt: TGTGCCAGCAACTCCCGGGACAGGGGGCATGAGCAGTACTTC; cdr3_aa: CASNSRDRGHEQYF
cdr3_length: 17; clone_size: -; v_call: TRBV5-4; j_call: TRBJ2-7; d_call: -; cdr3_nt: TGTGCCAGCAGTCTTGGAGGGGGCGGGGTGAGCTCCTACGAGCAGTACTTC; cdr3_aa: CASSLGGGGVSSYEQYF
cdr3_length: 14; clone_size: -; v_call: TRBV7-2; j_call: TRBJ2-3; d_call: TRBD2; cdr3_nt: TGTGCCAGCAGCTTAGATGGACTAGCAGATACGCAGTATTTT; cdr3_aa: CASSLDGLADTQYF
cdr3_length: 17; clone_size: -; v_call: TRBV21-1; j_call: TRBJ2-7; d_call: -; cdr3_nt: TGTGCCAGCAGCAAAGAAGGGGCGGGAGGGCCGACCTACGAGCAGTACTTC; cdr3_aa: CASSKEGAGGPTYEQYF
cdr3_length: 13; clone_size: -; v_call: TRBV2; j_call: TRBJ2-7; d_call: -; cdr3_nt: TGTGCCAGCAACGCCGGTTTAACCTACGAGCAGTACTTC; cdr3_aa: CASNAGLTYEQYF
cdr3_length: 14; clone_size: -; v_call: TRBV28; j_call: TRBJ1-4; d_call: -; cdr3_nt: TGTGCCAGCAGTTTTAGGGTTAGGCGCGAAAAACTGTTTTTT; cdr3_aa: CASSFRVRREKLFF
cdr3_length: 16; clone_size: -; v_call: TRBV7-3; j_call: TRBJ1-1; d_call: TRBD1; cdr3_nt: TGTGCCAGCAGCCGCGGGACAGGGACACCGCACACTGAAGCTTTCTTT; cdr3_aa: CASSRGTGTPHTEAFF
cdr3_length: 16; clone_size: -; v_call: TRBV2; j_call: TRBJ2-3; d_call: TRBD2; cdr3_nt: TGTGCCAGCAGTGACCCGACTAGCGGGAGGACCAATACGCAGTATTTT; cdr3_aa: CASSDPTSGRTNTQYF
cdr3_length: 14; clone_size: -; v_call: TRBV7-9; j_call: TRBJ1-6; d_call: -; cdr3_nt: TGTGCCAGCAGCCTTCCTACGGATAGACCACCCCTCCACTTT; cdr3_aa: CASSLPTDRPPLHF
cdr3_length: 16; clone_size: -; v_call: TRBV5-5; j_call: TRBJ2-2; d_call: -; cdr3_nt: TGTGCCAGCAGCTTGGGACTAGGGGTGGCGGACGGGGAGCTGTTTTTT; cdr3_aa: CASSLGLGVADGELFF
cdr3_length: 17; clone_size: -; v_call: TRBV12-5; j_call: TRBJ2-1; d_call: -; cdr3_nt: TGTGCTAGTGGTTTGCCCCAGGCTTCGAGCTCCTACAATGAGCAGTTCTTC; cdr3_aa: CASGLPQASSSYNEQFF
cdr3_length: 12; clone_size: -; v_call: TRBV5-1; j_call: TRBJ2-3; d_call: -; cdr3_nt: TGCGCCAGCAGCTTGTTTCCAGATACGCAGTATTTT; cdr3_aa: CASSLFPDTQYF
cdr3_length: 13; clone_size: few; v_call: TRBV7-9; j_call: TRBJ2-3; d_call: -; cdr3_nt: TGTGCCAGCAGCTTGGTGGGAACAGATACGCAGTATTTT; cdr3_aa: CASSLVGTDTQYF
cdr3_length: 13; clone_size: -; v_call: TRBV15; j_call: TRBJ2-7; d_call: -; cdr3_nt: TGTGCCACCAGCGACGGGGGTCAGAACGAGCAGTACTTC; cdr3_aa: CATSDGGQNEQYF